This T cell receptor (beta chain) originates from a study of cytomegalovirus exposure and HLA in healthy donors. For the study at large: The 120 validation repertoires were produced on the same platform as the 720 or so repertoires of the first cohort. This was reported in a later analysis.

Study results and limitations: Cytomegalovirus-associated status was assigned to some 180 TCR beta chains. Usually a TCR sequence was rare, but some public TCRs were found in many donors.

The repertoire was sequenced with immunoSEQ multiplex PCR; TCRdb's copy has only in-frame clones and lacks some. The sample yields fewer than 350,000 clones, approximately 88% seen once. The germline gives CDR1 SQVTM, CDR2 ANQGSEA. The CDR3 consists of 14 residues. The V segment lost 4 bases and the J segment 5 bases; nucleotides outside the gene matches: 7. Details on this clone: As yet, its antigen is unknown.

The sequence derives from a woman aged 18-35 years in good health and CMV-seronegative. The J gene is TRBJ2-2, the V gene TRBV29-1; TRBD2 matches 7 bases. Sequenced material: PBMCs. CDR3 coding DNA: TGCAGCGTTGTCGGGCCTAGCGGAACCGGGGAGCTGTTTTTT. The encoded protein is CSVVGPSGTGELFF.